What follows describes a single TCR beta chain. What it binds is unknown. This sample was taken from a study of monozygotic twins with inflammatory bowel disease. Study-level findings and limits: Results did not support any single strong IBD-associated signal or clonotype. The co-twins with IBD showed lower TCRbeta diversity (inverse Simpson) than their healthy siblings.

One entry per CDR3 protein, without DNA, is what TCRdb gives after re-calling the 5' RACE reads. The sample holds over 110,000 distinct CDR3 sequences. Each donor gave 2.5 to 3 ml of peripheral blood. Whole blood without T cell sorting served as the source of isolated total RNA. CDR3 length: 15 amino acids. The specimen sequenced was blood. The origin of this receptor is a human donor with ulcerative colitis or Crohn's disease, or a healthy co-twin of an affected twin (not recorded which). The chain recombines TRBV12-3 or TRBV12-4 with TRBJ2-7; TCRdb calls TRBD1, which cannot be checked without DNA. The CDR3 spells CASSLAGGPSYEQYF.